This T cell receptor (beta chain) was documented in a study of tumor-infiltrating lymphocytes in primary liver carcinoma. Overall study findings and caveats: Overlap in tumor-adjacent and tumor-blood pairs fell below that of tumor region pairs.

Priming with a constant-region primer yielded TCR beta cDNA from about 500 ng total RNA. Nested multiplex PCR, run for three rounds with slightly modified ARM-PCR, yielded TCR beta libraries. TRBV1-TRBV30 forward primers paired with a C-beta reverse primer drove the first two PCR rounds, about 11 cycles each. A single record per CDR3 protein comes from TCRdb applying MiXCR to the multiplex PCR reads. The repertoire has about 330,000 distinct CDR3 sequences, 65% of them found once; the top ten carry under 8.5%. The CDR3 totals 15 residues. Germline V gene lookup returns CDR1 MDHEN and CDR2 SYDVKM. The V and J ends lost 3 bases and 1 base respectively, with 13 bases between them. Germline DNA was also extracted, with blood RNA taken from unsorted whole blood. Investigators obtained around 4 milliliters of peripheral blood ahead of surgery. On this clonotype: Its target is not known.

The chain combines TRBV28 with TRBJ2-7, with D possibly TRBD1 on 6 matching bases. Sequenced input: peripheral blood. This clonotype originated in a man aged 35 to 55 with primary liver carcinoma and hepatitis B virus infection. The DNA of the CDR3 is TGTGCCAGCAGTTTGGTCAGGGGCCGGTCCTACGAGCAGTACTTC. It specifies CASSLVRGRSYEQYF. The full variable domain, its missing parts supplied by reference TRBV28 and TRBJ2-7, is DVKVTQSSRYLVKRTGEKVFLECVQDMDHENMFWYRQDPGLGLRLIYFSYDVKMKEKGDIPEGYSVSREKKERFSLILESASTNQTSMYLCASSLVRGRSYEQYFGPGTRLTVT.